What follows describes a single T cell receptor beta chain. The antigen remains undetermined. These data belong to a study of shared clonotypes between healthy human individuals. The study, taken as a whole, reports: Clonotype sharing among the donors was expected to vary with sequencing depth. Rarefaction exposed incomplete sorted-subset sequencing despite large depth. The genetic and exposure-history diversity represented was limited by few donors.

V was shortened by 4 bases and J by 8 bases, with 17 bases between the two germline ends. Germline CDR1 is MNHNS and CDR2 is SASEGT. CDR3 length: 14 residues. Sequencing used immunoSEQ multiplex PCR; TCRdb keeps in-frame clones, though not all of them. The data hold about 2.3 million clones, with 85% to 95% observed a single time. The specimen sequenced was naive CD4+ T cells from PBMCs. The subset denotes: CD45RA+ positively selected. The rearrangement joins TRBV6-1 to TRBJ1-1; tentatively, D is TRBD1 (5 bases). The origin of this receptor is a man between 18 and 29 years old in good health. Some clones in this sample may be carry-over from other donors' samples. The CDR3 DNA follows: TGTGCCAGCAGTGGTAGACAGCAGGGTCGCGAAGCTTTCTTT. It codes for CASSGRQQGREAFF.